The 22 T cell receptor beta chains presented below share a single source sample, sequenced in a study of tumour-infiltrating T cells in Burkitt lymphoma (dated by TCRdb to 2018 to 2021). Library preparation used the immunoSEQ multiplex PCR assay. Entries here come from immuneACCESS through TCRdb and include only in-frame sequences with V and J called. Some clones fail to appear in such tables; in the studies checked, an unresolved V gene covers under half of the shortfall, and the cause of the remainder is unknown. The sample data list 4,000 to 6,000 clones, and approximately 10% of these were observed just once. Roughly 2.1% of the sample is taken by the ten largest. The specimen sequenced was tumor tissue. The receptors shown here come from a human donor with diffuse large B-cell lymphoma.

The J gene is TRBJ2-2, the V gene TRBV11-2; the match to TRBD1 covers 10 bases. There are 15 residues in the CDR3. With V trimmed by 5 bases and J by 7 bases, 7 bases remained unmatched. CDR1 is SGHAT, CDR2 FQNNGV, per germline. CDR3 sequence: CASSPRTGGYGELFF. The DNA for the CDR3 is TGTGCCAGCAGCCCCCGGACAGGGGGTTACGGGGAGCTGTTTTTT.

This clone was recorded only once. The rearrangement uses TRBV6-6 and TRBJ2-1; D is unclear. Trimming stripped 2 bases from V and 2 bases from J, with 7 bases between. This CDR3 is 14 amino acids long. Germline CDR1 reads MNHNY; CDR2 reads SVGAGI (reference sequence). The CDR3: CASSYGWAYNEQFF. Written as DNA, the CDR3 is TGTGCCAGCAGTTACGGATGGGCCTACAATGAGCAGTTCTTC.

This clone appeared once. This chain uses TRBV6-5 with TRBJ1-6; TRBD1 aligns across 8 bases. CDR1 is MNHEY, CDR2 SVGAGI, per germline. The CDR3 runs 14 residues. V was pared by 5 bases and J by 8 bases, with 5 bases of the junction left unmatched. CDR3: CASSGQGVHSPLHF. DNA for the CDR3: TGTGCCAGCAGTGGACAGGGTGTGCATTCACCCCTCCACTTT.

The chain couples TRBV28 to TRBJ1-2; the D is unclear. The CDR3 runs to 14 residues. The V gene lost 2 bases and the J gene lost 7 bases, with 14 bases spanning the gap. Germline V gives CDR1 MDHEN, CDR2 SYDVKM. DNA for the CDR3: TGTGCCAGCAGTTTACAGGCGTCTTCAGGTGGCTACACCTTC. The encoded protein is CASSLQASSGGYTF.

This sequence joins TRBV19 and TRBJ2-5; D is possibly TRBD1 (7 bases). Germline CDR1 and CDR2: LNHDA and SQIVND (reference sequence). V was trimmed by 9 bases and J by 2 bases, leaving 13 bases between them. The CDR3 has 13 amino acids. CDR3 sequence: CASEGAGQETQYF. The CDR3 DNA reads TGTGCCAGCGAGGGGGCGGGGCAAGAGACCCAGTACTTC.

This clone showed up just a few times. The J gene is TRBJ1-1, the V gene TRBV4-1, with D perhaps matching TRBD1 (6 bases). Germline V gene sequence: CDR1 MGHRA, CDR2 YSYEKL. The CDR3 spans 15 residues. V lost 2 bases to trimming and J lost 0 bases, with 10 bases between them. CDR3 nucleotides: TGCGCCAGCAGCCAAAGCAGGGGTTTGAACACTGAAGCTTTCTTT. It encodes CASSQSRGLNTEAFF.

The chain combines TRBV2 with TRBJ2-5; D not resolved. Gene TRBJ2-7 matches the end of the DNA better, so the J call may be wrong. The germline V gene encodes CDR1 SNHLY and CDR2 FYNNEI. There are 13 residues in the CDR3. CDR3 bases: TGTGCCAGCAGTGATGTACCTATCTACGAGCAGTACTTC. Translating gives CASSDVPIYEQYF.

This clone was picked up a small number of times. The chain links TRBV5-1 to TRBJ2-5, with 8 nucleotides matching TRBD1. Trimming cost V 0 bases and J 4 bases; bases outside gene matches: 5. The CDR3 runs 15 residues. Germline V gene lookup returns CDR1 SGHRS and CDR2 YFSETQ. The CDR3 nucleotides read TGCGCCAGCAGCTTGGGCGGACAGGGAACAGAGACCCAGTACTTC. Translation: CASSLGGQGTETQYF.

CDR3 protein: CIPCRTDGYTF. The CDR3 region has the DNA TGCATCCCCTGCCGCACAGATGGCTACACCTTC. The V call is TRBV20-1, the J call TRBJ1-2; D is undetermined. The germline gives CDR1 DFQATT, CDR2 SNEGSKA (reference sequence). The CDR3 is 11 amino acids.

V usage is TRBV7-2 and J usage is TRBJ2-1; 11 nucleotides agree with TRBD1. V lost 5 bases, J lost 8 bases, and 8 bases stayed unmatched. The CDR3 runs to 15 residues. The germline V gene encodes CDR1 SGHTA and CDR2 FQGNSA. The CDR3 loop is CASSVGTGGAYEQFF. The CDR3 DNA follows: TGTGCCAGCAGCGTTGGGACAGGGGGTGCCTATGAGCAGTTCTTC.

This clone was found a few times. The rearrangement links TRBV27 to TRBJ1-4; 7 positions agree with TRBD1. V gave up 4 bases and J gave up 5 bases; unmatched junction bases: 4. The CDR3 loop spans 14 amino acids. Germline-derived CDR1 and CDR2 are MNHEY and SMNVEV (reference sequence). In DNA, the CDR3 is TGTGCCAGCAGTTGGCCGGGACAGAATGAAAAACTGTTTTTT. It yields the protein CASSWPGQNEKLFF.

The chain joins TRBV5-1 to TRBJ1-2; no clear D. V dropped 0 bases and J dropped 1 base, with 16 bases sitting between them. CDR3 size: 17 residues. CDR1 and CDR2 (germline): SGHRS, YFSETQ. CDR3 residues: CASSLDWTSFFNYGYTF. CDR3 bases: TGCGCCAGCAGCTTGGATTGGACCTCTTTCTTTAACTATGGCTACACCTTC. Looking up the rest from reference TRBV5-1 and TRBJ1-2 gives the full variable domain: KAGVTQTPRYLIKTRGQQVTLSCSPISGHRSVSWYQQTPGQGLQFLFEYFSETQRNKGNFPGRFSGRQFSNSRSEMNVSTLELGDSALYLCASSLDWTSFFNYGYTFGSGTRLTVV.

The chain uses TRBV19 and TRBJ2-2, with D perhaps given as TRBD1 or TRBD2 (6 bases each). CDR1 and CDR2 (germline): LNHDA, SQIVND (reference sequence). V gave up 9 bases and J gave up 6 bases, with 17 bases separating them. The CDR3 has 14 amino acids. The CDR3 is CASKASGAPGELFF. The CDR3 bases are TGTGCCAGCAAGGCCTCGGGGGCTCCCGGGGAGCTGTTTTTT.

The CDR3 nucleotides read TGTGCCAGTAGTATGGGCGCTAGCGGGGGAAATGAGCAGTTCTTC. This codes for CASSMGASGGNEQFF. The chain is built from TRBV19 and TRBJ2-1, with 10 bases matching TRBD2. V shed 3 bases, J shed 7 bases, and the junction held 6 bases outside the gene matches. Germline values: CDR1 LNHDA, CDR2 SQIVND (reference sequence). The CDR3 length is 15 residues. The variable domain in full, with the rest retrieved from reference TRBV19 and TRBJ2-1, is DGGITQSPKYLFRKEGQNVTLSCEQNLNHDAMYWYRQDPGQGLRLIYYSQIVNDFQKGDIAEGYSVSREKKESFPLTVTSAQKNPTAFYLCASSMGASGGNEQFFGPGTRLTVL.

This clone was seen a handful of times. This chain joins TRBV19 and TRBJ1-1; a weak D match, TRBD1 (5 bases). The CDR3 contains 16 residues. The germline V and J ends were trimmed by 3 bases and 0 bases, with 14 bases remaining between them. CDR1 is LNHDA, CDR2 SQIVND, per germline (reference sequence). CDR3 region: CASSIEAGHMNTEAFF. In DNA, the CDR3 is TGTGCCAGTAGTATCGAGGCAGGGCACATGAACACTGAAGCTTTCTTT.

The rearrangement uses TRBV11-3 and TRBJ2-7; D gene ambiguous. Germline CDR1 SGHNT, CDR2 YENEEA. Deletions cut 5 bases from V and 6 bases from J, with 14 bases between. The CDR3 is 13 residues long. The CDR3 region has the DNA TGTGCCAGCAGCCTAAGGACGGGCACCGAGCAGTACTTC. Translating gives CASSLRTGTEQYF.

The chain uses TRBV7-6 and TRBJ2-1; D possibly corresponds to TRBD2 (5 bases). The CDR3 extends over 13 amino acids. The germline V and J ends were trimmed by 4 bases and 7 bases, with 11 bases remaining between them. Germline V gives CDR1 SGHVS, CDR2 FNYEAQ. In DNA, the CDR3 is TGTGCCAGCAGCTCCTCCACTAGGAATGAGCAGTTCTTC. Translating gives CASSSSTRNEQFF.

This clone was detected a few times. The V and J genes are TRBV4-3 and TRBJ2-7; D is unresolved. The CDR3 runs to 14 residues. Germline V gives CDR1 LGHNA, CDR2 YSLEER. V was trimmed by 0 bases and J by 1 base, leaving 7 bases between them. The CDR3 region is CASSQEFRSYEQYF. Here the CDR3 DNA reads TGCGCCAGCAGCCAAGAATTCAGGTCCTACGAGCAGTACTTC.

The gene calls are TRBV21-1 and TRBJ1-1. TRBV21-1 is flagged as a pseudogene. The CDR3 extends over 14 amino acids. The CDR3 DNA sequence: TGTGCCAGCAGCAACCACGGTCCGAGGACTGAAGCTTTCTTT. Residues: CASSNHGPRTEAFF.

J is TRBJ1-2 and V is TRBV13; TRBD1 matches 10 bases. This CDR3 region has 14 residues. CDR1 and CDR2 (germline): PRHDT, FYEKMQ (reference sequence). After removal of 5 bases from V and 5 bases from J, the junction contained 5 bases not matched to a gene. The CDR3 here is CASSRTGGFYGYTF. DNA of the CDR3: TGTGCCAGCAGCCGGACAGGGGGGTTTTATGGCTACACCTTC.

The chain couples TRBV2 to TRBJ2-5; D is possibly TRBD1 (5 bases). From germline, CDR1 is SNHLY and CDR2 FYNNEI. The CDR3 runs to 16 residues. The V end was cut by 0 bases, the J end by 3 bases, with 14 bases between. CDR3 protein: CASSEAPPGWEETQYF. CDR3 nucleotide sequence: TGTGCCAGCAGTGAAGCGCCCCCAGGGTGGGAAGAGACCCAGTACTTC.

This clone was recorded once. The CDR3 nucleotides read TGTGCCAGTAGTAGTCTAGCGGGGGGAGCCTACAATGAGCAGTTCTTC. As protein: CASSSLAGGAYNEQFF. The V and J genes are TRBV19 and TRBJ2-1; 11 positions agree with TRBD2. Germline CDR1 LNHDA, CDR2 SQIVND (reference sequence). Trimming took 4 bases from V and 2 from J; bases not matched to a gene: 4. The CDR3 is made up of 16 amino acids.